This T cell receptor beta chain was profiled in a study of CD8 T cells in Susac syndrome (dated by TCRdb to between 2018 and 2021). Broadly, across the study: Among the Susac syndrome patients who were sequenced, clinically active disease was present in 5 or 6 and clinical remission was observed in roughly eight. Susac syndrome patients were therapy-naive, on corticosteroids (some also receiving IVIg), or on IVIg alone at blood withdrawal. The study used repertoire sequencing to test whether antigen drove CD8+ T cell activation and differentiation in Susac syndrome. Clonality of the CD8+ T cell repertoire was compared between eleven to twelve healthy donors, approximately 14 Susac syndrome patients and under 16 multiple sclerosis patients. Broad study findings and their caveats: Clonal expansion was observed in Susac syndrome CD8+ repertoires, with the highest expansion in CD8+ TEMRA cells and greater expansion in clinically active than in remitting patients. The study acknowledged that relatively few individuals were included in the TCR sequencing and HLA analysis. Looking at Susac-specific public clones, the researchers identified some 15 in the total CD8+ repertoire and several in the CD8+ TEMRA repertoire.

Inclusive of the bounding cysteine and phenylalanine, the CDR3 is 11 residues long. The kept DNA is CDR3 alone, 33 bases in frame from the first base. In the germline V gene, CDR1 corresponds to SGHTA and CDR2 to FQGNSA. The V end loses 3 bases and the J end loses 6 bases, and a stretch of 4 bases separates them. RNA was extracted using the RNeasy kit, and roughly 0.45 to 1 microgram was reverse transcribed with random hexamers. The immunoSEQ multiplex PCR assay, which covers 54 Vbeta and 13 Jbeta segments, was used to amplify TCR beta CDR3 regions. To correct PCR amplification bias, a synthetic template baseline was used for both primer optimization and computational correction. In the source study's methods: Only productive sequences were kept, with reads annotated to V, D and J genes according to IMGT and analyzed in immunoSEQ Analyzer. Clonality was computed as one minus Shannon entropy normalized by log2 of the number of productive unique sequences. Public and private clones were assessed among the 100 most prevalent clones of each patient and control. Clones were defined as Susac-specific when absent from the healthy and MS cohorts, from approximately 1,100 published viral clones and from other ImmuneACCESS disease sequences. The public reads were reprocessed in TCRdb via fastp at Q25 and MiXCR, keeping in-frame beta chains. Every entry covers one CDR3 protein and lists the most common genes and DNA from its rows. The V and J calls and clone size come from TCRdb's table, not from the authors' own analysis. This sample gives tens of thousands of distinct CDR3 sequences in total; around 96% of them show up just once. Jointly, the top ten make up 0.4% to 0.45% of the sample.

A word on this clonotype: What antigen it recognizes has not been identified. There are no base qualities to consult, and no much larger clone falls within one base.

Peripheral blood CD8+ and CD4+ T cells from healthy donors, Susac syndrome patients and multiple sclerosis patients were profiled by high-throughput TCR beta sequencing. The Susac syndrome patients fulfilled recently defined diagnostic criteria for either definite or probable disease. Bulk CD8+ and CD4+ T cells were purified magnetically by negative isolation, whereas CD8+ TEMRA cells were enriched by FACS. Blood was collected in EDTA tubes and processed within 24 hours, with PBMCs isolated through density gradient centrifugation. PBMCs destined for TCR sequencing were cryopreserved in liquid nitrogen and later thawed in a 37 °C water bath. Purity of sorted or isolated CD4+, CD8+ and CD8+ TEMRA cells was at least 90%.

The rearranged segments are TRBV7-2 and TRBJ2-3; there is no confident call for the D gene. The sample was CD8+ T cells from PBMCs. The origin of this receptor is a human donor with Susac syndrome. The CDR3 protein is CASSFLDTQYF. The nucleotide sequence is TGTGCCAGCAGCTTTTTGGATACGCAGTATTTT.